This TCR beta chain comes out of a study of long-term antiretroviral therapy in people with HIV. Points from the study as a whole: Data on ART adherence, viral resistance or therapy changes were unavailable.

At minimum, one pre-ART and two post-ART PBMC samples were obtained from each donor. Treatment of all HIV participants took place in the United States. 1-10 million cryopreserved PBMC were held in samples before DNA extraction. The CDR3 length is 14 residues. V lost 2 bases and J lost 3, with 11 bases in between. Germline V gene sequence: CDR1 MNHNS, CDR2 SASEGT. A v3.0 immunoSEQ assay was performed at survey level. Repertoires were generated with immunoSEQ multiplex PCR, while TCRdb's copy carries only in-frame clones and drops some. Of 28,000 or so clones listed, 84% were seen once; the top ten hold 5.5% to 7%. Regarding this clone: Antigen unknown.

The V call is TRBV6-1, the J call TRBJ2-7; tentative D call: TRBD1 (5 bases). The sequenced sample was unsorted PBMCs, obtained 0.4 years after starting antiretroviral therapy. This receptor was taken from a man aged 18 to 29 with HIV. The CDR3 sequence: CASSETGDSYEQYF. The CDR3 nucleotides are TGTGCCAGCAGTGAAACCGGAGACAGCTACGAGCAGTACTTC.